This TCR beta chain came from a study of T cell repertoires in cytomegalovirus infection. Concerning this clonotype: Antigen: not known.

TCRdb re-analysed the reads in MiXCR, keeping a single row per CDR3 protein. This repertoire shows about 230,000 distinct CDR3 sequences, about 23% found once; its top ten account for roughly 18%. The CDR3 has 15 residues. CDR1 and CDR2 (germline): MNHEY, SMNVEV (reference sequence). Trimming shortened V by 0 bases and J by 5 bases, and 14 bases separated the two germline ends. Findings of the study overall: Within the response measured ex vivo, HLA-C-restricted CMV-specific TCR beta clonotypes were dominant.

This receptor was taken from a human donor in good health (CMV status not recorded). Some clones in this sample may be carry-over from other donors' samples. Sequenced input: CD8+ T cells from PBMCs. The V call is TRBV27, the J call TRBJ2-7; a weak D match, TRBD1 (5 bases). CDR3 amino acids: CASSLSSGLVDEQYF. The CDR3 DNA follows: TGTGCCAGCAGTTTATCGTCAGGGTTGGTCGACGAGCAGTACTTC.